The T cell receptor beta chain under discussion was sequenced for a study of shared T cell receptors in the human thymus. J lost 12 bases, V lost 5 bases, and 17 bases had no gene match. CDR3 size: 15 residues. Germline V gene sequence: CDR1 SQVTM, CDR2 ANQGSEA. Method: immunoSEQ multiplex PCR; TCRdb's copy keeps in-frame clones and lacks some. The data show some 660,000 clones, with around 87% seen just once and 0.0094% held by the top ten. This same sample was also part of a study on human thymus T cells. From that second work: Healthy Finnish infants undergoing corrective surgery for congenital heart defects provided the donor material. Gene usage (both V and J) appeared biased in thymic and blood repertoires.

Source material: thymocytes. The sequence was collected from a boy under two years old with a congenital heart defect. The genes are TRBV29-1 and TRBJ2-1, with 9 bases that match TRBD2. The CDR3 sequence is CSVRGRLAGRSRQFF. The CDR3 nucleotides read TGCAGCGTTAGAGGTAGGCTAGCGGGAAGATCGCGGCAGTTCTTC.